The next 7 T cell receptor beta chains were all read from a single sample in a study of neoadjuvant anti-PD-1 for oral cavity cancer. TCRdb's table, derived via immunoSEQ multiplex PCR, lists solely in-frame clones and lacks some. The table shows tens of thousands of clones, with around 80% occurring only once. The sequencing used PBMCs, collected before nivolumab (anti-PD-1) treatment. These receptors came from a person aged 35-79 years with oral cavity squamous cell carcinoma.

In DNA form, the CDR3 reads TGCGCCAGCAGCTTGGGCCACACGATTAGCAATCAGCCCCAGCATTTT. Encoded protein: CASSLGHTISNQPQHF. The genes are TRBV5-1 and TRBJ1-5; D call uncertain. The V gene lost 0 bases and the J gene lost 0 bases, with 10 bases spanning the gap. The germline V gene has CDR1 SGHRS and CDR2 YFSETQ. The CDR3 consists of 16 residues.

The CDR3 spells CATSFAGTSNTDTQYF. CDR3 coding DNA: TGTGCCACCAGCTTCGCCGGGACTAGCAACACAGATACGCAGTATTTT. V gene TRBV15 combines with J gene TRBJ2-3; 9 bases align to TRBD2. The CDR3 consists of 16 residues. From germline, CDR1 is LNHNV and CDR2 YYDKDF (reference sequence). V shed 5 bases and J 2 bases; nucleotides not matched to a gene: 8.

The chain recombines TRBV5-4 with TRBJ2-3; 12 bases line up with TRBD2. This CDR3 comprises 16 residues. Germline V gene sequence: CDR1 SGHNT, CDR2 YYREEE (reference sequence). V was pared by 4 bases and J by 5 bases, with 8 bases of the junction left unmatched. The CDR3 protein is CASSRSSGGAEDTQYF. CDR3 nucleotides: TGTGCCAGCAGCAGATCTAGCGGGGGGGCTGAAGATACGCAGTATTTT.

The chain has TRBV27 and TRBJ1-5, with 9 bases fitting TRBD1. This CDR3 is 15 amino acids long. The junction had 7 bases not matched to a gene; V was cut back by 4 bases and J by 6 bases. CDR1 and CDR2 (germline): MNHEY, SMNVEV (reference sequence). The CDR3 protein is CASSSRETGGQPQHF. CDR3 in DNA: TGTGCCAGCAGTTCCCGAGAGACAGGGGGTCAGCCCCAGCATTTT.

The chain carries TRBV13 and TRBJ1-1; the D gene is possibly TRBD1 (5 bases). Germline-derived CDR1 and CDR2 are PRHDT and FYEKMQ (reference sequence). V dropped 2 bases and J dropped 1 base, with 11 bases sitting between them. The CDR3 runs 15 residues. The CDR3 region is CASSLQGVKNTEAFF. In DNA form, the CDR3 reads TGTGCCAGCAGCTTACAGGGAGTGAAGAACACTGAAGCTTTCTTT.

V is TRBV2 and J is TRBJ1-6; no clear D gene. Trimming took 5 bases from V and 5 from J, leaving 10 bases between them. The CDR3 has 14 amino acids. The germline gives CDR1 SNHLY, CDR2 FYNNEI. The CDR3, as DNA: TGTGCCAGCAGTACCGGGAGACATAATTCACCCCTCCACTTT. It codes for CASSTGRHNSPLHF.

The chain couples TRBV7-9 to TRBJ2-7, with TRBD1 matching over 8 bases. Germline V gene data show CDR1 as SEHNR and CDR2 as FQNEAQ (reference sequence). The trim removed 2 bases at V and 2 bases at J, leaving 11 bases unmatched. The CDR3 is made up of 17 amino acids. CDR3 residues: CASSLNGQGLRTYEQYF. Written as DNA, the CDR3 is TGTGCCAGCAGCTTAAACGGACAGGGCCTACGTACCTACGAGCAGTACTTC.